A selection of T cell receptor beta chains follows, all from one sample in a study of T cells in localized non-small cell lung cancer. Repertoires were generated with immunoSEQ multiplex PCR, while TCRdb's copy carries only in-frame clones and drops some. There are 35,000 to 40,000 clones in the sample; 70% to 90% occur only once, and about 6.4% lies in the top ten. Specimen: peripheral blood, collected before any cancer treatment. These receptors were collected from a man aged 40 to 69 with stage I lung adenocarcinoma. CDR3s leave out the opening cysteine and the closing phenylalanine or tryptophan.

j_call,v_call,cdr3_aa
TRBJ2-5,TRBV7-2,ASSLAGWGTQY
TRBJ2-7,TRBV10-3,AISVGGTSGSYEQY
TRBJ2-3,TRBV4-1,ASSQDIYHLGQGRTDTQY
TRBJ1-2,TRBV7-9,ASTDRDRLYGYT
TRBJ2-1,TRBV19,ASSMGQGALYNEQF
TRBJ2-1,TRBV19,ASSISPSGREYNEQF
TRBJ2-3,TRBV5-1,ASSPQPLTDTQY
TRBJ2-7,TRBV7-8,ASSPMEGYEQY
TRBJ2-2,TRBV28,ASSTTAANTGELF
TRBJ1-5,TRBV6-6,ASSYMGNQPQH
TRBJ2-7,TRBV29-1,SVVWDRPPYEQY
TRBJ1-5,TRBV2,ASRNRVGQPQH
TRBJ1-1,TRBV10-3,AISAWGAGAGITEAF
TRBJ1-1,TRBV4-1,ASSQFPQGTTEAF
TRBJ2-3,TRBV7-9,ASSLDLLTDTQY
TRBJ2-2,TRBV7-9,ASSPLKRNTGELF
TRBJ2-1,TRBV27,ASPRRHPLKIYNEQF
TRBJ1-3,TRBV15,ATTRDRESSGNTIY
TRBJ2-7,TRBV2,ASRRDPDLREQY
TRBJ1-2,TRBV7-3,ASSLTDKGTGYT
TRBJ2-3,TRBV5-1,ASSLGIAGTDTQY
TRBJ2-5,TRBV11-2,ASSLDAASGGTQY
TRBJ1-4,TRBV10-3,AISEFSGQGNEKLF
TRBJ2-7,TRBV10-3,AISESKGRYEQY
TRBJ1-2,TRBV25-1,ASSDSGSTNYGYT
TRBJ2-2,TRBV6-5,ASSYLGSGSLGELF
TRBJ1-5,TRBV4-3,ASSLYTRNQPQH
TRBJ2-5,TRBV18,ASSLGQFQETQY
TRBJ1-1,TRBV2,ASSEAGRGRHLRTEAF
TRBJ1-5,TRBV19,ASSMGVLVYSNQPQH
TRBJ2-7,TRBV7-8,ASSLETVTYEQY
TRBJ1-2,TRBV7-2,ASSLTGGRGYT
TRBJ2-5,TRBV6-5,ASSYRRDQETQY
TRBJ2-2,TRBV7-2,ASSLGGPTGELF
TRBJ1-2,TRBV19,ASSQGHDGYT
TRBJ2-2,TRBV5-5,ASSPSGGLNTGELF
TRBJ1-1,TRBV15,ATIATARNTEAF
TRBJ1-3,TRBV28,ASSEDGFSGNTIY
TRBJ2-2,TRBV7-3,ASSLNRGQGGELF
TRBJ2-5,TRBV30,AGDRGVGETQY
TRBJ2-3,TRBV5-1,ASSLGGPTTDTQY
TRBJ2-3,TRBV19,ASSIRGGSADTQY
TRBJ2-5,TRBV5-1,ASSLGLLPGRQETQY
TRBJ1-1,TRBV2,ASSDQSPGGENTEAF
TRBJ2-7,TRBV6-6,ASNPRASGGGYEQY
TRBJ2-5,TRBV5-1,ASSLGQDGGTQY
TRBJ2-7,TRBV29-1,SVGQGESSYEQY
TRBJ1-2,TRBV5-5,ASSFPGNENYGYT
TRBJ2-6,TRBV28,ASSNRGRANVLT
TRBJ2-5,TRBV7-9,ASSPRLGWEEETQY
TRBJ2-3,TRBV7-2,ASSFGGWTDTQY
TRBJ2-2,TRBV5-6,ASSLIGGNTGELF
TRBJ2-7,TRBV28,ASRAGGLAGYEQY
TRBJ2-1,TRBV11-3,ASSLDRLNEQF